The source of this T cell receptor (beta chain) is a study of blood T cell repertoires in COVID-19. On the study more broadly: Samples taken during acute and convalescent COVID-19 were collected in the United States, Italy and Spain.

Adults between roughly 18 and 89 years of age took part from about two dozen US areas. Before being deemed recovered, Cohort 3 donors had two negative PCRs, clearance, or symptom resolution. Profiled with immunoSEQ multiplex PCR; TCRdb holds only in-frame clones, not every one. The table shows about 330,000 clones, with more than 85% occurring only once. The CDR3 has 14 residues. After removal of 3 bases from V and 6 bases from J, the junction contained 2 bases not matched to a gene. CDR1 and CDR2 (germline): SGHVS, FQNEAQ. The sample was PBMCs or T cells enriched from blood (not recorded which). The chain employs TRBV7-8 and TRBJ1-6, with TRBD1 identical over 7 bases. The receptor comes from a woman in her 30s who had recovered from COVID-19. CDR3 nucleotide sequence: TGTGCCAGCAGCTTGAACAGGGGTAATTCACCCCTCCACTTT. Its protein product is CASSLNRGNSPLHF.